What follows is one TCR beta chain and its context. Sequencing used immunoSEQ multiplex PCR; TCRdb keeps in-frame clones, though not all of them. The repertoire holds some 110,000 clones, with approximately 85% as singletons. This CDR3 is built from 19 residues. With 6 bases clipped from V and 0 bases from J, the junction kept 19 bases outside the gene matches. Germline CDR1 is MDHEN and CDR2 is SYDVKM. These data originate in a study of T cell responses to AZD1222 COVID-19 vaccine. The sequenced sample was peripheral blood, obtained on day 0 of MenACWY control vaccination. The chain has TRBV28 and TRBJ2-5; 7 nucleotides agree with TRBD2. The sequence was obtained from an adult in good health. The CDR3 loop is CASRPTGAGVLLHQETQYF. DNA of the CDR3: TGTGCCAGCAGGCCTACCGGGGCGGGGGTCTTACTTCACCAAGAGACCCAGTACTTC.